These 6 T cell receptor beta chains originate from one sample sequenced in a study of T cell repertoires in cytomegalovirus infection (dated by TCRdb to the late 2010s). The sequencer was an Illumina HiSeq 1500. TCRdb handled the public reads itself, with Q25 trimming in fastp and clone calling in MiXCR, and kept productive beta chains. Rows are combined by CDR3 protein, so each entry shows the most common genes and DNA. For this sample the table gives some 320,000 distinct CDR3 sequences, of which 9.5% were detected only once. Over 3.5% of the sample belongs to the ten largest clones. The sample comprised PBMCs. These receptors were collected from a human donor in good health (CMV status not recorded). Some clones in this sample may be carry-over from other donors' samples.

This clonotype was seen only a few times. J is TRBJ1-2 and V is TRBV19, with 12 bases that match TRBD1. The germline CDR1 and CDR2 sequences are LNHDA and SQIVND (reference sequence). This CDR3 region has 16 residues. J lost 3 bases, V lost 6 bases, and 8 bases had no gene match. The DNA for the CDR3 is TGTGCCAGTAGCCCCGGGACAGGGGGCTCCCACTATGGCTACACCTTC. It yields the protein CASSPGTGGSHYGYTF.

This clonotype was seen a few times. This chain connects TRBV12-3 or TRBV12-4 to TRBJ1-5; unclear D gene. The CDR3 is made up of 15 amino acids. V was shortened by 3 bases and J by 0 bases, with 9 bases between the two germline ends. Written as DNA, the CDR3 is TGTGCCAGCAGTTTCAACATCTATAGCAATCAGCCCCAGCATTTT. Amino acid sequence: CASSFNIYSNQPQHF.

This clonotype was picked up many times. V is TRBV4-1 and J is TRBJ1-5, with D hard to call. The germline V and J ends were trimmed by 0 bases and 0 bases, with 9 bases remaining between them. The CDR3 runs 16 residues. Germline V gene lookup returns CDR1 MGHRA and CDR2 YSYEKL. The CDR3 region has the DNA TGCGCCAGCAGCCAAGATATAAGGAGTAGCAATCAGCCCCAGCATTTT. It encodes CASSQDIRSSNQPQHF.

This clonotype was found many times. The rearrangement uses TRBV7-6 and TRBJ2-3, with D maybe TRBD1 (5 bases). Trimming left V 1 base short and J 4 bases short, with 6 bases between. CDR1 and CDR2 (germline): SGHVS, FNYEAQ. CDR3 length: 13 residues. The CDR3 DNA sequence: TGTGCCAGCAGCTTAGGACAGCCAGATACGCAGTATTTT. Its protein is CASSLGQPDTQYF. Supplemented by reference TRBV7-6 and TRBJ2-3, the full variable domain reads GAGVSQSPRYKVTKRGQDVALRCDPISGHVSLYWYRQALGQGPEFLTYFNYEAQQDKSGLPNDRFSAERPEGSISTLTIQRTEQRDSAMYRCASSLGQPDTQYFGPGTRLTVL.

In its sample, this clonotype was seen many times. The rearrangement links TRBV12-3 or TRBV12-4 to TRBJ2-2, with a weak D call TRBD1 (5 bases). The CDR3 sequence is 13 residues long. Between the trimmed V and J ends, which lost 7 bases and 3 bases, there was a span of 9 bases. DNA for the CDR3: TGTGCCAGCATATTACAGGACACCGGGGAGCTGTTTTTT. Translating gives CASILQDTGELFF.

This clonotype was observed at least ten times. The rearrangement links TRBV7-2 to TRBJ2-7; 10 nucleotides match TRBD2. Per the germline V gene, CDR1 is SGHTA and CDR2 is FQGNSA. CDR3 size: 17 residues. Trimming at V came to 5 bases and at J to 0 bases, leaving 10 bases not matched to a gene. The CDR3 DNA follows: TGTGCCAGCAGCCTAGACCCTCTAGCGGGGGTCTCCTACGAGCAGTACTTC. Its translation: CASSLDPLAGVSYEQYF.